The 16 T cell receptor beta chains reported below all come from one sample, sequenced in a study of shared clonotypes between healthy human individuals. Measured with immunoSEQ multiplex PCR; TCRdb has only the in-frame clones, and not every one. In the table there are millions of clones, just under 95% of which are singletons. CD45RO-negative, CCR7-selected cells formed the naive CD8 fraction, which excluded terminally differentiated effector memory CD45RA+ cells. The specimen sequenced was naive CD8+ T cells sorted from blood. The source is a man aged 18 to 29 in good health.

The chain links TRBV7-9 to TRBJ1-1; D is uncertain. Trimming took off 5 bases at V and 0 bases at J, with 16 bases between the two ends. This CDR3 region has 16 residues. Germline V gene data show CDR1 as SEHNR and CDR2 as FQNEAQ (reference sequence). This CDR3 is CASSALPGQVNTEAFF. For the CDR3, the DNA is TGTGCCAGCAGCGCCCTTCCCGGGCAGGTGAACACTGAAGCTTTCTTT. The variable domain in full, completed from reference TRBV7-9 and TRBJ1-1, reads DTGVSQNPRHKITKRGQNVTFRCDPISEHNRLYWYRQTLGQGPEFLTYFQNEAQLEKSRLLSDRFSAERPKGSFSTLEIQRTEQGDSAMYLCASSALPGQVNTEAFFGQGTRLTVV.

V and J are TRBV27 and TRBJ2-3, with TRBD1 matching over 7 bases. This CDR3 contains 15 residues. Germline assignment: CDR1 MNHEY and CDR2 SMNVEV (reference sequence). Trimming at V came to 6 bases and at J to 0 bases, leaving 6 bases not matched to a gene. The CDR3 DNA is TGTGCCAGCAGGGGGTGGGACAGAAGCACAGATACGCAGTATTTT. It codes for CASRGWDRSTDTQYF.

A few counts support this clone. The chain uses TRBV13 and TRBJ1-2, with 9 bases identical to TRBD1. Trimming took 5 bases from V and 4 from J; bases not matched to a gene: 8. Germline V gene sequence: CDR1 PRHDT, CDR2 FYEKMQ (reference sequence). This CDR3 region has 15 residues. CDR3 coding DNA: TGTGCCAGCAGCCCCCGGACAGGGGTGGTCTATGGCTACACCTTC. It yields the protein CASSPRTGVVYGYTF. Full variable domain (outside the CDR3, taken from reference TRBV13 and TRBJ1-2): AAGVIQSPRHLIKEKRETATLKCYPIPRHDTVYWYQQGPGQDPQFLISFYEKMQSDKGSIPDRFSAQQFSDYHSELNMSSLELGDSALYFCASSPRTGVVYGYTFGSGTRLTVV.

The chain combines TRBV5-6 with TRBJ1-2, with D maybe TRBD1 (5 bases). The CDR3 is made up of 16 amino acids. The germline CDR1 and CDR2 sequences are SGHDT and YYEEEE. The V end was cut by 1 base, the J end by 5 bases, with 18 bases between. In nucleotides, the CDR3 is TGTGCCAGCAGCTTGCCGGACACTTCTATGGCATATGGCTACACCTTC. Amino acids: CASSLPDTSMAYGYTF.

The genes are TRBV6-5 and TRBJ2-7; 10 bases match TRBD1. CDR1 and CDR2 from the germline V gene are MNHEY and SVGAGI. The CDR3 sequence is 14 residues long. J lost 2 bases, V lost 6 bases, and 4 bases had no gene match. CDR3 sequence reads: CASSQGQGPYEQYF. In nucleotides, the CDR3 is TGTGCCAGCAGCCAGGGACAGGGGCCCTACGAGCAGTACTTC.

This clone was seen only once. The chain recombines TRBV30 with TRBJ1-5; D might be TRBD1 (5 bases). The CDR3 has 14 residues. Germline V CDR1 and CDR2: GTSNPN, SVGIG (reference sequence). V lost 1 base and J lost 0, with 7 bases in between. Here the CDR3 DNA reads TGTGCCTGGAGTGGACAGAATAGCAATCAGCCCCAGCATTTT. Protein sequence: CAWSGQNSNQPQHF.

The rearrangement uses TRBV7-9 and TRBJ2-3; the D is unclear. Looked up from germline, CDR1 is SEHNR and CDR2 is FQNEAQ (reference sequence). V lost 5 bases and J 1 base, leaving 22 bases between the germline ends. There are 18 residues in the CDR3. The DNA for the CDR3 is TGTGCCAGCAGCCCAAGGCAGACCCTAGGTGGCCGCACAGATACGCAGTATTTT. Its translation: CASSPRQTLGGRTDTQYF.

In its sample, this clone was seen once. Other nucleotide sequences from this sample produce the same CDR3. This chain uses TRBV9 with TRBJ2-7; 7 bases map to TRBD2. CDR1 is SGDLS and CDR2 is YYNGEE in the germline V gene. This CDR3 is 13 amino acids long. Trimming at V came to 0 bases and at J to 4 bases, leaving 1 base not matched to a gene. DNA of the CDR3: TGTGCCAGCAGCGTAGCAGCGGGATACGAGCAGTACTTC. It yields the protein CASSVAAGYEQYF.

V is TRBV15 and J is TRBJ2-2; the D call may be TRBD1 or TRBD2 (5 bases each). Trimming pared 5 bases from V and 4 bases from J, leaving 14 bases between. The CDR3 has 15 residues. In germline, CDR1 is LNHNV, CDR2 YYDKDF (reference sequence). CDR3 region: CATSGMGDGTGELFF. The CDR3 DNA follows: TGTGCCACCAGCGGAATGGGGGATGGCACCGGGGAGCTGTTTTTT.

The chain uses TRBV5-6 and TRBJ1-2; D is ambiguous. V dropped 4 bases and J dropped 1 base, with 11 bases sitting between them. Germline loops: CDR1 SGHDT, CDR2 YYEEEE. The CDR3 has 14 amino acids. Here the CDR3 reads CASSHDGLNYGYTF. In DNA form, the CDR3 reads TGTGCCAGCAGCCATGACGGACTTAACTATGGCTACACCTTC.

The CDR3 spells CASSRTPGGDTQYF. CDR3 DNA sequence: TGTGCCAGCAGCCGCACCCCGGGAGGGGATACGCAGTATTTT. This rearrangement joins TRBV7-8 to TRBJ2-3; 8 positions agree with TRBD2. V lost 5 bases and J lost 6; bases outside the gene matches: 7. From germline, CDR1 is SGHVS and CDR2 FQNEAQ. There are 14 residues in the CDR3. Full variable domain (missing parts from reference TRBV7-8 and TRBJ2-3): GAGVSQSPRYKVAKRGQDVALRCDPISGHVSLFWYQQALGQGPEFLTYFQNEAQLDKSGLPSDRFFAERPEGSVSTLKIQRTQQEDSAVYLCASSRTPGGDTQYFGPGTRLTVL.

CDR3 bases: TGTGCCAGCAGTTCTGTTCAGGAGATGATTTCCTACGAGCAGTACTTC. Residues: CASSSVQEMISYEQYF. This chain connects TRBV6-5 to TRBJ2-7; no definite D call. The V end was cut by 4 bases, the J end by 1 base, with 17 bases between. The CDR3 is 16 amino acids. Per the germline V gene, CDR1 is MNHEY and CDR2 is SVGAGI.

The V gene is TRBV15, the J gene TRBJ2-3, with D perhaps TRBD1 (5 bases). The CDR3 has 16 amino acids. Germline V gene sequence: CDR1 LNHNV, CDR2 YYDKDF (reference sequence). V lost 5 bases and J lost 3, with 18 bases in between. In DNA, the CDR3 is TGTGCCACCAGCCGCCAGACAGTCCTTTCAACAGATACGCAGTATTTT. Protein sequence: CATSRQTVLSTDTQYF.

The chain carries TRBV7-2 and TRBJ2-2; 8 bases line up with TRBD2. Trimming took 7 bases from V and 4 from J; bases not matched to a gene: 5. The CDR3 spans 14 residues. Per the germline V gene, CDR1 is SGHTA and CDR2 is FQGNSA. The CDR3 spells CASKWSGGTGELFF. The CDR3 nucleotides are TGTGCCAGCAAGTGGAGCGGGGGCACCGGGGAGCTGTTTTTT. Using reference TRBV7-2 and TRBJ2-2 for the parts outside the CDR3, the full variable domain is GAGVSQSPSNKVTEKGKDVELRCDPISGHTALYWYRQSLGQGLEFLIYFQGNSAPDKSGLPSDRFSAERTGGSVSTLTIQRTQQEDSAVYLCASKWSGGTGELFFGEGSRLTVL.

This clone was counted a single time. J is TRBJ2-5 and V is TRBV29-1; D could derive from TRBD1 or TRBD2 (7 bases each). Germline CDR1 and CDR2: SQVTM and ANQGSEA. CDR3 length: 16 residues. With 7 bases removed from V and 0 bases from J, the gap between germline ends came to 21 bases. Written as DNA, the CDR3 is TGCAGCGCGGGACTAACGACAGGGCCGGACCAAGAGACCCAGTACTTC. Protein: CSAGLTTGPDQETQYF.

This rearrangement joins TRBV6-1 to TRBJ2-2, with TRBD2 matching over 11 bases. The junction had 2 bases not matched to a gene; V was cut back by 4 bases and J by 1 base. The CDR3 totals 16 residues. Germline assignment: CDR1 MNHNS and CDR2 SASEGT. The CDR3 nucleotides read TGTGCCAGCAGTGGACTAGCGGGACTGAACACCGGGGAGCTGTTTTTT. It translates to CASSGLAGLNTGELFF.